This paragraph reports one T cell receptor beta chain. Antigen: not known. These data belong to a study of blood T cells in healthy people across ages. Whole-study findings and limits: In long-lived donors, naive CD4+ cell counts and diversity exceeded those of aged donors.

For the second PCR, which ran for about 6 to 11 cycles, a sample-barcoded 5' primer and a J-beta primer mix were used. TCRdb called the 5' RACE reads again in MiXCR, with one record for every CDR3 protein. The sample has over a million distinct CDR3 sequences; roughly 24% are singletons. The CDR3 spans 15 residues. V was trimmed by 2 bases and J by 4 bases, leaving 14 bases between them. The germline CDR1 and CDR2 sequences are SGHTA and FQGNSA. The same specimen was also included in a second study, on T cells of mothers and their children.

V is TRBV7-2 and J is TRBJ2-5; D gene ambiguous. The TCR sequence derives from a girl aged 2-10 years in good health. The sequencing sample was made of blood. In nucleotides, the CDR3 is TGTGCCAGCAGCTTATTTGAGGAGCGATCAGAGACCCAGTACTTC. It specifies CASSLFEERSETQYF.